What follows are 20 T cell receptor beta chains derived from one specimen sequenced in a study of sequential checkpoint blockade in melanoma. Treatment denoted: randomized to nivolumab then ipilimumab (arm A) or the reverse (arm B). Generated by immunoSEQ multiplex PCR, the TCRdb table keeps only in-frame clones and is missing some. Of some 11,000 clones in the sample, approximately 67% were seen once. Material: CD8+ T cells sorted from blood (inferred from file names), obtained from a patient given nivolumab and ipilimumab in sequence. The receptors shown here come from a human donor with melanoma.

This clone was detected a few times. V usage is TRBV27 and J usage is TRBJ2-3; D perhaps matches TRBD2 (5 bases). The V end lost 2 bases, the J end lost 4 bases, and 10 bases lay between the germline ends. CDR1 is MNHEY and CDR2 is SMNVEV in the germline V gene (reference sequence). The CDR3 runs 14 residues. The CDR3 loop reads CASSLGAAADTQYF. DNA of the CDR3: TGTGCCAGCAGTTTAGGAGCGGCCGCAGATACGCAGTATTTT.

The chain employs TRBV27 and TRBJ2-7; TRBD2 might be the D (7 bases). The CDR3 contains 16 residues. Trimming took 7 bases from V and 2 from J, leaving 21 bases between them. CDR1 is MNHEY, CDR2 SMNVEV, per germline (reference sequence). The chain's CDR3 is CASTPRGGIGTYEQYF. In nucleotides, the CDR3 is TGTGCCAGCACCCCTAGGGGGGGTATTGGGACCTACGAGCAGTACTTC.

The J gene is TRBJ1-1, the V gene TRBV4-3; 10 bases align to TRBD1. V was clipped by 4 bases and J by 6 bases; unmatched bases: 5. Germline loops: CDR1 LGHNA, CDR2 YSLEER. The CDR3 sequence is 14 residues long. In nucleotides, the CDR3 is TGCGCCAGCAGCCCGGACAGGGGGAGGCCTGAAGCTTTCTTT. Protein sequence: CASSPDRGRPEAFF.

The chain joins TRBV19 to TRBJ2-2, with 11 bases fitting TRBD2. Germline V CDR1 and CDR2: LNHDA, SQIVND (reference sequence). With 5 bases clipped from V and 2 bases from J, the junction kept 7 bases outside the gene matches. The CDR3 loop spans 17 amino acids. In DNA, the CDR3 is TGTGCCAGTAGTCCGGGACTAGCGGAGCCTAACACCGGGGAGCTGTTTTTT. Protein sequence: CASSPGLAEPNTGELFF.

This chain connects TRBV5-6 to TRBJ1-2; TRBD1 matches at 8 bases. The CDR3 covers 13 residues. The V and J ends lost 4 bases and 4 bases, in that order; junction bases with no gene match: 3. Germline loops: CDR1 SGHDT, CDR2 YYEEEE. CDR3 DNA: TGTGCCAGCAGCGCCGACAGGGGCTATGGCTACACCTTC. Its protein product is CASSADRGYGYTF.

This clone has only a few counts. The V and J genes are TRBV28 and TRBJ1-5, with unresolved D. The ends were cut back, 8 bases at V and 9 bases at J, with 11 bases in the middle. Germline V gene data show CDR1 as MDHEN and CDR2 as SYDVKM. The CDR3 length is 11 residues. The DNA for the CDR3 is TGTGCCAGCTCGTCGAACGGGCCCCAGCATTTT. The encoded protein is CASSSNGPQHF. Complete variable domain (other parts from reference TRBV28 and TRBJ1-5): DVKVTQSSRYLVKRTGEKVFLECVQDMDHENMFWYRQDPGLGLRLIYFSYDVKMKEKGDIPEGYSVSREKKERFSLILESASTNQTSMYLCASSSNGPQHFGDGTRLSIL.

The chain recombines TRBV7-9 with TRBJ2-1; 7 bases agree with TRBD1. Germline CDR1 reads SEHNR; CDR2 reads FQNEAQ (reference sequence). V trimming: 4 bases; J trimming: 6 bases; junction bases outside the gene matches: 3. The CDR3 sequence is 13 residues long. CDR3: CASSSRQGNEQFF. CDR3 nucleotide sequence: TGTGCCAGCAGCTCGAGACAGGGCAATGAGCAGTTCTTC.

The table lists this clone with a few counts. J is TRBJ2-7 and V is TRBV9; 13 bases fit TRBD2. Trimming cost V 4 bases and J 4 bases; bases outside gene matches: 8. CDR3 length: 16 amino acids. Germline V gene lookup returns CDR1 SGDLS and CDR2 YYNGEE. In DNA, the CDR3 is TGTGCCAGCAGCCCCCACCCGGGACTAGCGGGATACGAGCAGTACTTC. This translates into CASSPHPGLAGYEQYF.

The chain carries TRBV6-6 and TRBJ1-1; 9 bases align to TRBD1. This CDR3 has 14 amino acids. J lost 4 bases, V lost 6 bases, and 6 bases had no gene match. CDR1 MNHNY and CDR2 SVGAGI come from the germline V gene (reference sequence). The CDR3 region is CASRSRDRATEAFF. In DNA, the CDR3 is TGTGCCAGCAGGAGCCGGGACAGGGCCACTGAAGCTTTCTTT.

V gene TRBV6-6 combines with J gene TRBJ2-7; D is uncertain. Germline V lookup: CDR1 MNHNY, CDR2 SVGAGI (reference sequence). Trimming stripped 0 bases from V and 2 bases from J, with 8 bases between. The CDR3 is 14 residues long. The CDR3 spells CASSYSGQTYEQYF. The CDR3 DNA reads as TGTGCCAGCAGTTACTCGGGCCAGACCTACGAGCAGTACTTC.

This rearrangement joins TRBV5-6 to TRBJ2-1; D perhaps matches TRBD2 (5 bases). The V end was cut by 0 bases, the J end by 6 bases, with 13 bases between. Germline assignment: CDR1 SGHDT and CDR2 YYEEEE. There are 15 residues in the CDR3. The CDR3 DNA sequence: TGTGCCAGCAGCTTGGCGGGAATCGGAAGCAATGAGCAGTTCTTC. This codes for CASSLAGIGSNEQFF.

This chain connects TRBV7-8 to TRBJ2-1, with D unresolved. The CDR3 extends over 14 amino acids. CDR1 is SGHVS, CDR2 FQNEAQ, per germline. V lost 2 bases to trimming and J lost 2 bases, with 7 bases between them. The chain's CDR3 is CASSLLGTYNEQFF. For the CDR3, the DNA is TGTGCCAGCAGCTTACTAGGAACCTACAATGAGCAGTTCTTC.

This clone was seen only a few times. The genes are TRBV27 and TRBJ2-5; a possible D gene is TRBD2 (6 bases). Judging by the DNA end, TRBJ2-7 fits better; the J call may be wrong. Germline loops: CDR1 MNHEY, CDR2 SMNVEV (reference sequence). CDR3 length: 16 amino acids. The CDR3 reads CASSLIPRGLPREQYF. The CDR3 DNA reads TGTGCCAGCAGTTTAATCCCTCGGGGACTCCCTCGCGAGCAGTACTTC.

This clone was counted once. The J gene is TRBJ1-2, the V gene TRBV4-3, with 7 bases matching TRBD1. In germline, CDR1 is LGHNA, CDR2 YSLEER. The trim removed 4 bases at V and 7 bases at J, leaving 12 bases unmatched. This CDR3 comprises 15 residues. The CDR3 protein is CASSRTPGTARGYTF. The CDR3 DNA follows: TGCGCCAGCAGCCGGACCCCCGGGACAGCCCGTGGCTACACCTTC.

This clone was counted once. This rearrangement joins TRBV15 to TRBJ2-7; D is perhaps TRBD1 (5 bases). Per germline, CDR1 LNHNV and CDR2 YYDKDF (reference sequence). The V and J ends lost 0 bases and 0 bases respectively, with 18 bases between them. This CDR3 is 18 amino acids long. The CDR3, as DNA: TGTGCCACCAGCAGAGATCCCCAGGGTACGCTCATCTCCTACGAGCAGTACTTC. Protein product: CATSRDPQGTLISYEQYF.

In regard to this clone: As the CDR3 is not closed by the conserved phenylalanine or tryptophan, this likely results from a read error. The chain carries TRBV28 and TRBJ1-2, with D tentatively TRBD1 (5 bases). V was shortened by 4 bases and J by 2 bases, with 14 bases between the two germline ends. CDR3 length: 15 residues. Germline V gene lookup returns CDR1 MDHEN and CDR2 SYDVKM. Here the CDR3 DNA reads TGTGCCAGCAGTTCACTTTGGGGCTCAAACTATGGCTACACCCTC. It encodes CASSSLWGSNYGYTL.

This chain uses TRBV19 with TRBJ2-3; possible D gene TRBD1, 6 bases. The CDR3 is made up of 15 amino acids. Germline V CDR1 and CDR2: LNHDA, SQIVND (reference sequence). With 6 bases removed from V and 5 bases from J, the gap between germline ends came to 18 bases. The CDR3 coding sequence is TGTGCCAGTAGCCCCATCCGGGACAACCGAGATACGCAGTATTTT. The encoded protein is CASSPIRDNRDTQYF.

V gene TRBV7-2 combines with J gene TRBJ2-7; no firm D call. This CDR3 spans 12 amino acids. Trimming cost V 5 bases and J 4 bases, with 9 bases left between them. In germline, CDR1 is SGHTA, CDR2 FQGNSA. The CDR3 protein is CASSPPGYEQYF. In DNA form, the CDR3 reads TGTGCCAGCAGCCCCCCCGGGTACGAGCAGTACTTC.

The sample holds a few counts of this clone. The rearrangement joins TRBV6-5 to TRBJ2-3, with 7 bases aligning to TRBD2. CDR1 and CDR2 (germline): MNHEY, SVGAGI. V shed 4 bases and J 6 bases; nucleotides not matched to a gene: 7. The CDR3 covers 14 residues. The CDR3 DNA is TGTGCCAGCAGTTTATGGACTAGTGGCGATACGCAGTATTTT. As protein: CASSLWTSGDTQYF.

The chain's CDR3 is CASSAIRAQGPANTGELFF. The CDR3 nucleotides read TGTGCCAGCAGTGCCATCCGCGCACAGGGGCCGGCGAACACCGGGGAGCTGTTTTTT. This sequence joins TRBV28 and TRBJ2-2; 7 bases align to TRBD1. This CDR3 is 19 amino acids long. Germline values: CDR1 MDHEN, CDR2 SYDVKM. Losses at the gene ends were 5 bases for V and 0 bases for J; bases not matched to a gene: 15.